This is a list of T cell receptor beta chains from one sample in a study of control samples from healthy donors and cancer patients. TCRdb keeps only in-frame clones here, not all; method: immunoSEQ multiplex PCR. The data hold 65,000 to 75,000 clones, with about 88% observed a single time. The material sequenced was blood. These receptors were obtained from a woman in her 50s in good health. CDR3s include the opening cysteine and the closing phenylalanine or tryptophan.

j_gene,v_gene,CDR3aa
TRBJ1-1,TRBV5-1,CASSLASGPQGEAFF
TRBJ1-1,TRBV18,CASSPPRGGLNTEAFF
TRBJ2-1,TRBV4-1,CASSQVRGYSYNEQFF
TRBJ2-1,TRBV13,CASSLDRGNEQFF
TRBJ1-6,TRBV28,CASRAGTGGSPLHF
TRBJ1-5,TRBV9,CASSQDSSNQPQHF
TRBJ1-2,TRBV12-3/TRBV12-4,CASSFYRANGYTF
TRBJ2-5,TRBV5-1,CASSLRGQGVQETQYF
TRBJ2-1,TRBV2,CASSGGMITNEQFF
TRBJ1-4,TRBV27,CASSFIMTDRNEKLFF
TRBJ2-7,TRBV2,CASSDVRDVDF
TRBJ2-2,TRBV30,CACPQRTGVSTGELFF
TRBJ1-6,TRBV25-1,CASSHLGTYNSPLHF
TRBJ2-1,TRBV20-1,CSVSRGAEQFF
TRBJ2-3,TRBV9,CASSVLASSGRVDTQYF
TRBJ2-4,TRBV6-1,CASSGHGGGLAAAKNIQYF
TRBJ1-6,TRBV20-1,CSASGPGDSPLHF
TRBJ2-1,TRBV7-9,CASRQPGTSVYNEQFF
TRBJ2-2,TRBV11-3,CASSKADAGELFF
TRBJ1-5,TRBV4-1,CASSLAVDQPQHF
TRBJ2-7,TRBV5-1,CASSLSYRVGQGGNEQYF
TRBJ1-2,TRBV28,CASSTGTANYGYTF
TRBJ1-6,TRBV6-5,CASSYSLGDGSPLHF